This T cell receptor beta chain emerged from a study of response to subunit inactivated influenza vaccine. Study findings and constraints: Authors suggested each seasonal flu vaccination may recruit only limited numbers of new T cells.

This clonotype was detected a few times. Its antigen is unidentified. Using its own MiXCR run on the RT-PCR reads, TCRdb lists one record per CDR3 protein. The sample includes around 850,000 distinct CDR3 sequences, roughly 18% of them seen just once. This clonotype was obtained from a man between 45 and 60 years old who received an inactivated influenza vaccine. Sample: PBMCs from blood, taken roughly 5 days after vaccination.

The CDR3 bases are TGTGCCAGCAGCGTGACAGTCATGAACACTGAAGCTTTCTTT. Amino acids: CASSVTVMNTEAFF. The chain joins TRBV5-8 to TRBJ1-1; weak D call: TRBD1 (5 bases). The V gene lost 4 bases and the J gene lost 0 bases, with 10 bases spanning the gap. This CDR3 has 14 residues. Looked up from germline, CDR1 is SGHTS and CDR2 is YDEGEE.